The 9 T cell receptor beta chains listed next were all sequenced from one sample in a study of blood T cell repertoires in COVID-19. Generated by immunoSEQ multiplex PCR, the TCRdb table keeps only in-frame clones and is missing some. The sample lists around 77,000 clones, approximately 90% seen once, with roughly a tenth in the top ten. Sequenced: peripheral blood. These receptors were collected from a man aged 70 or older with active or convalescent COVID-19.

The rearrangement uses TRBV30 and TRBJ1-2; D uncertain. The germline V and J ends were trimmed by 1 base and 3 bases, with 15 bases remaining between them. Germline-derived CDR1 and CDR2 are GTSNPN and SVGIG (reference sequence). The CDR3 totals 15 residues. CDR3 protein: CAWSASSQVYYGYTF. The CDR3 nucleotides read TGTGCCTGGAGTGCATCCAGCCAGGTATACTATGGCTACACCTTC. The whole variable domain, remainder taken from reference TRBV30 and TRBJ1-2, is SQTIHQWPATLVQPVGSPLSLECTVEGTSNPNLYWYRQAAGRGLQLLFYSVGIGQISSEVPQNLSASRPQDRQFILSSKKLLLSDSGFYLCAWSASSQVYYGYTFGSGTRLTVV.

This chain connects TRBV6-6 to TRBJ2-3, with D possibly TRBD1 on 5 matching bases. Per the germline V gene, CDR1 is MNHNY and CDR2 is SVGAGI (reference sequence). Between the trimmed V and J ends, which lost 8 bases and 1 base, there was a span of 22 bases. The CDR3 consists of 17 residues. CDR3 in amino acids: CASRPRAFGVGTDTQYF. The CDR3 DNA follows: TGTGCCAGCCGTCCCAGGGCCTTCGGAGTAGGCACAGATACGCAGTATTTT.

The chain couples TRBV11-2 to TRBJ2-3; 10 bases line up with TRBD2. Germline CDR1 SGHAT, CDR2 FQNNGV. Trimming cost V 5 bases and J 5 bases; bases outside gene matches: 13. The CDR3 contains 17 residues. CDR3 loop: CASSQSSLAGGIDTQYF. The CDR3 DNA sequence: TGTGCCAGCAGCCAATCCTCTTTAGCGGGAGGAATAGATACGCAGTATTTT.

The chain has TRBV19 and TRBJ2-6; D perhaps matches TRBD1 (6 bases). The CDR3 runs 16 residues. Trimming took off 2 bases at V and 1 base at J, with 9 bases between the two ends. CDR1 is LNHDA and CDR2 is SQIVND in the germline V gene (reference sequence). In DNA form, the CDR3 reads TGTGCCAGTAGTATACAGGGGACGTCTGGGGCCAACGTCCTGACTTTC. This gives the protein CASSIQGTSGANVLTF.

The chain joins TRBV30 to TRBJ1-5; possible D gene TRBD1, 5 bases. V was clipped by 0 bases and J by 7 bases, with 10 bases between them. The CDR3 consists of 13 residues. Germline CDR1 is GTSNPN and CDR2 is SVGIG (reference sequence). The CDR3 region is CAWSVEAGQPQHF. The DNA of the CDR3 is TGTGCCTGGAGTGTAGAGGCAGGGCAGCCCCAGCATTTT.

J is TRBJ2-3 and V is TRBV6-5; D may be TRBD2 (6 bases). V dropped 4 bases and J dropped 1 base, with 15 bases sitting between them. The CDR3 is made up of 16 amino acids. CDR1 and CDR2 from the germline V gene are MNHEY and SVGAGI. CDR3: CASSSLGGYGTDTQYF. The CDR3 DNA is TGTGCCAGCAGTTCCCTCGGGGGATACGGCACAGATACGCAGTATTTT.

The chain links TRBV7-2 to TRBJ2-7; D call uncertain. CDR3 length: 14 amino acids. The V end was cut by 1 base, the J end by 2 bases, with 9 bases between. CDR1 is SGHTA, CDR2 FQGNSA, per germline. The CDR3 here is CASSLGPRTYEQYF. The CDR3 region has the DNA TGTGCCAGCAGCTTAGGGCCCAGGACCTACGAGCAGTACTTC.

The chain carries TRBV12-3 or TRBV12-4 and TRBJ1-2; unclear D gene. Deletions cut 6 bases from V and 0 bases from J, with 8 bases between. This CDR3 has 13 amino acids. The CDR3 DNA follows: TGTGCCAGCAGCCACGACTCTAACTATGGCTACACCTTC. It encodes CASSHDSNYGYTF.

The chain employs TRBV6-5 and TRBJ2-3; 8 bases agree with TRBD1. Germline assignment: CDR1 MNHEY and CDR2 SVGAGI. Germline trimming cut 0 bases from V and 2 bases from J; bases unmatched to any gene: 4. CDR3 length: 16 amino acids. DNA of the CDR3: TGTGCCAGCAGTTACTCGAGGGACAGGACCACAGATACGCAGTATTTT. Translating it yields CASSYSRDRTTDTQYF.